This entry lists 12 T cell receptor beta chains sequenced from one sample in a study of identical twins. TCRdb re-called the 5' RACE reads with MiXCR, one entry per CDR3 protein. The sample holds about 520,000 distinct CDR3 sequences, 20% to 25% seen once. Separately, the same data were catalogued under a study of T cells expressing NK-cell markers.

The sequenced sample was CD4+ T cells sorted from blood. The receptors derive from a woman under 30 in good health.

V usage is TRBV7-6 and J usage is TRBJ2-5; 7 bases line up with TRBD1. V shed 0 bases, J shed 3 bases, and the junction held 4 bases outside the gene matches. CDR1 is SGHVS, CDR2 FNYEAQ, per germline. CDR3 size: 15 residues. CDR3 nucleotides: TGTGCCAGCAGCTTAGCGGGTCAGGGGGAAGAGACCCAGTACTTC. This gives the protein CASSLAGQGEETQYF.

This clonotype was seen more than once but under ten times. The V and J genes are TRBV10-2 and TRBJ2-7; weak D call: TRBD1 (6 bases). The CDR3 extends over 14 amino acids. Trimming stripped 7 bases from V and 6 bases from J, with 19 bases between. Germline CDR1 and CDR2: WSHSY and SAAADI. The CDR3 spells CASTTGQRTGEQYF. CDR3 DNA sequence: TGCGCCAGCACGACAGGTCAACGCACGGGCGAGCAGTACTTC.

The CDR3 spells CASSVEGTGVDEQFF. In DNA, the CDR3 is TGTGCCAGCAGCGTAGAAGGGACAGGGGTCGATGAGCAGTTCTTC. This rearrangement joins TRBV9 to TRBJ2-1; 10 bases match TRBD1. The germline V gene has CDR1 SGDLS and CDR2 YYNGEE. Unmatched junction bases numbered 5, after V lost 0 bases and J lost 8 bases. The CDR3 spans 15 residues.

Here the CDR3 DNA reads TGTGCCAGCAAGGGGTTGGGACGGATCTCTGGGGCCAACGTCCTGACTTTC. Its translation is CASKGLGRISGANVLTF. This chain uses TRBV27 with TRBJ2-6; tentatively, D is TRBD1 or TRBD2 (5 bases each). This CDR3 is built from 17 residues. V dropped 7 bases and J dropped 0 bases, with 16 bases sitting between them. The germline V gene has CDR1 MNHEY and CDR2 SMNVEV (reference sequence).

The CDR3 reads CASSEALVLNSPLHF. As DNA, the CDR3 is TGTGCCAGCAGTGAAGCGCTGGTTCTTAATTCACCCCTCCACTTT. The gene calls are TRBV2 and TRBJ1-6; D gene unclear. The CDR3 is 15 residues long. Per germline, CDR1 SNHLY and CDR2 FYNNEI. The ends were cut back, 0 bases at V and 6 bases at J, with 9 bases in the middle.

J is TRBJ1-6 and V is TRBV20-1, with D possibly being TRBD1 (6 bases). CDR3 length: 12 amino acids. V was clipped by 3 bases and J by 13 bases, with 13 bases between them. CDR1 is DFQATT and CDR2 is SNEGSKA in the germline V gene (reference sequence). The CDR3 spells CSARGGPGPLHF. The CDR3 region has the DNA TGCAGTGCTAGGGGGGGCCCAGGGCCCCTCCACTTT.

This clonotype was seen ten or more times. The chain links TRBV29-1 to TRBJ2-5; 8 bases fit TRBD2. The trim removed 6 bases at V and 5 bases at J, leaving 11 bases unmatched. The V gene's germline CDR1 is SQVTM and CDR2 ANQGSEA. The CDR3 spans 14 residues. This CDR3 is CSVGGDSLWETQYF. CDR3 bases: TGCAGCGTCGGGGGGGACTCCCTGTGGGAGACCCAGTACTTC.

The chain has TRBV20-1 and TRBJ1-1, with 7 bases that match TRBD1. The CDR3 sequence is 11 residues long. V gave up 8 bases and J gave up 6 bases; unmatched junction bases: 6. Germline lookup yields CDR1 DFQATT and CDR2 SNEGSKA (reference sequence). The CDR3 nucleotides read TGCAGTACGAACAGGGGTCCTGAAGCTTTCTTT. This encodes CSTNRGPEAFF.

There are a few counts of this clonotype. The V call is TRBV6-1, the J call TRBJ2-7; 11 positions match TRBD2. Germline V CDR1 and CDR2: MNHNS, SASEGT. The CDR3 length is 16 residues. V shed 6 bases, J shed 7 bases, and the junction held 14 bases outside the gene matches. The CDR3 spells CASRSRLAGPRGEQYF. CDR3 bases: TGTGCCAGCAGATCGCGACTAGCGGGACCGCGGGGGGAGCAGTACTTC.

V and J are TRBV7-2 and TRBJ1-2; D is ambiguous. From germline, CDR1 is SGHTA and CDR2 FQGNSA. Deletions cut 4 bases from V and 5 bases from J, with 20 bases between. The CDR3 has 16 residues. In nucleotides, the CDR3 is TGTGCCAGCAGCTCAAGACCGGACGGCCTAGGATATGGCTACACCTTC. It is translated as CASSSRPDGLGYGYTF. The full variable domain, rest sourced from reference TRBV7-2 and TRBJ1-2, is GAGVSQSPSNKVTEKGKDVELRCDPISGHTALYWYRQSLGQGLEFLIYFQGNSAPDKSGLPSDRFSAERTGGSVSTLTIQRTQQEDSAVYLCASSSRPDGLGYGYTFGSGTRLTVV.

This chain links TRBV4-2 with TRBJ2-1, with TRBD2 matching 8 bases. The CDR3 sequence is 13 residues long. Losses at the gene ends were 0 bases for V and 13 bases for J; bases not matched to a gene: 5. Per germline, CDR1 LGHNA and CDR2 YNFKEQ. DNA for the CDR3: TGTGCCAGCAGCCAAGAAAGCGGGGGCCTCCAGTTCTTC. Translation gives CASSQESGGLQFF.

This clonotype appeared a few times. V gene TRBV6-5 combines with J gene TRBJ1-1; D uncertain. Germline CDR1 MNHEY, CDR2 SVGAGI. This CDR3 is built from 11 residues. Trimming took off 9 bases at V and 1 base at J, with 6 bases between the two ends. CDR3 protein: CASWTNTEAFF. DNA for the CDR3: TGTGCCAGTTGGACGAACACTGAAGCTTTCTTT.